This record covers a single TCR beta chain. The antigen remains unidentified. The data belong to a study of cytomegalovirus exposure and HLA in healthy donors. General study points: In a later analysis, donors in an Asian-associated ancestry cluster reportedly had fewer N-insertions in productive TCRs than the cohort mean. V- and J-gene trimming in TCR beta was tied to a missense DCLRE1C variant by an analysis performed later. Accounts indicate the classifier identified cytomegalovirus status with strong specificity and sensitivity.

13 Jbeta primers and 60 Vbeta primers were used for the PCR. The data were produced by immunoSEQ multiplex PCR, yet TCRdb's version contains in-frame clones alone and is incomplete. The specimen's table records more than 45,000 clones. In germline, CDR1 is SEHNR, CDR2 FQNEAQ (reference sequence). The J segment lost 4 bases and the V segment lost 5 bases, leaving 9 bases of the junction unmatched. This CDR3 contains 16 residues. Material: PBMCs. The rearrangement uses TRBV7-9 and TRBJ1-3, with TRBD1 identical over 9 bases. The source of this sequence is a male donor in good health and CMV-seronegative. The DNA of the CDR3 is TGTGCCAGCAGCCGCCCACAGGGGGCGAGGGGAAACACCATATATTTT. Translation gives CASSRPQGARGNTIYF.